Shown below are 4 T cell receptor beta chains from a single sample sequenced in a study of blood T cell repertoires in COVID-19 (dated by TCRdb to 2018 to 2021). The library came from the immunoSEQ multiplex PCR assay. TCRdb retrieved this table from immuneACCESS and kept in-frame rearrangements only. Not all clones are present; in checked studies, unresolved V genes account for under half, and no reason is known for the remainder. Counted in this sample were a few hundred thousand clones; approximately 86% of them appeared once. The top ten hold about 5.2% of the sample. The sample taken for sequencing was peripheral blood. The receptors come from an older woman with COVID-19, enrolled during active disease.

The chain employs TRBV3-1 (or the pseudogene TRBV3-2) and TRBJ2-2; tentative D call: TRBD1 (6 bases). Germline V gene data show CDR1 as LGHDT and CDR2 as YNNKEL (reference sequence). This CDR3 has 14 amino acids. Trimming pared 5 bases from V and 5 bases from J, leaving 12 bases between. The CDR3 DNA reads TGTGCCAGCAGCTTACCCGACAGGACCGGGGAGCTGTTTTTT. It codes for CASSLPDRTGELFF.

This chain links TRBV6-1 with TRBJ2-7, with a possible D match to TRBD1 (8 bases). The CDR3 spans 16 residues. Trimming removed 1 base at V and 6 bases at J, with 19 bases between. Germline values: CDR1 MNHNS, CDR2 SASEGT. CDR3 nucleotide sequence: TGTGCCAGCAGTGAAGAACAGGGGGGGATCCTTGGCGAGCAGTACTTC. Its translation: CASSEEQGGILGEQYF.

This clone has only a few counts. J is TRBJ1-2 and V is TRBV19; the D gene is possibly TRBD1 (5 bases). Trimming took 6 bases from V and 4 from J, leaving 18 bases between them. The CDR3 covers 15 residues. Germline CDR1 and CDR2: LNHDA and SQIVND (reference sequence). The CDR3 bases are TGTGCCAGTAGCCCGGGACTGCGGGGGAGCTATGGCTACACCTTC. Its translation: CASSPGLRGSYGYTF.

J is TRBJ2-1 and V is TRBV27, with D perhaps matching TRBD1 (5 bases). Trimming removed 5 bases at V and 0 bases at J, with 17 bases between. Germline CDR1 and CDR2: MNHEY and SMNVEV (reference sequence). The CDR3 has 17 amino acids. CDR3 residues: CASSQRAGSSSYNEQFF. The CDR3 nucleotides are TGTGCCAGCAGTCAACGTGCAGGGTCGAGCTCCTACAATGAGCAGTTCTTC.